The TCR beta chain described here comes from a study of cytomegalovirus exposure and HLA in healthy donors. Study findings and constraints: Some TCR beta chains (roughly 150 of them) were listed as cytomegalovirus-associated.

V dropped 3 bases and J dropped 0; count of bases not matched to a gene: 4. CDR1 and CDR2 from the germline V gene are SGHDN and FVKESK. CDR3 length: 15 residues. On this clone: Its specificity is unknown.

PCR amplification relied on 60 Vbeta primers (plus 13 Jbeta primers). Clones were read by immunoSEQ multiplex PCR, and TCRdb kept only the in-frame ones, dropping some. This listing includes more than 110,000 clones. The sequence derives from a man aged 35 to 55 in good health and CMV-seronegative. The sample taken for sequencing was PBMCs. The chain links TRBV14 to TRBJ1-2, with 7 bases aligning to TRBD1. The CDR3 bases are TGTGCCAGCAGCCATTGGGACAGATCTAACTATGGCTACACCTTC. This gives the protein CASSHWDRSNYGYTF.